The entry below gives a single T cell receptor (beta chain) sequence along with its context. Its specificity is not known. PCR primers comprised 60 Vbeta and 13 Jbeta primers. Some clones are missing from TCRdb's copy, which holds only in-frame ones; the method was immunoSEQ multiplex PCR. This sample has some 160,000 clones; over 80% occur once, and the top ten carry approximately 1.5%. The data were taken from a study of cytomegalovirus exposure and HLA in healthy donors. Points from the study as a whole: For presence/absence analyses, sequencing depth was assumed to be roughly uniform across donors.

In germline, CDR1 is MNHEY, CDR2 SMNVEV (reference sequence). There are 17 residues in the CDR3. Between the trimmed V and J ends, which lost 6 bases and 2 bases, there was a span of 22 bases. The TCR sequence derives from a woman between 18 and 29 years old in good health and CMV-seronegative. The chain is built from TRBV27 and TRBJ1-2; tentatively, D is TRBD1 (5 bases). The sample taken for sequencing was PBMCs. The CDR3 spells CASSPDPFREGNYGYTF. In DNA form, the CDR3 reads TGTGCCAGCAGCCCTGATCCGTTCAGGGAGGGAAACTATGGCTACACCTTC.